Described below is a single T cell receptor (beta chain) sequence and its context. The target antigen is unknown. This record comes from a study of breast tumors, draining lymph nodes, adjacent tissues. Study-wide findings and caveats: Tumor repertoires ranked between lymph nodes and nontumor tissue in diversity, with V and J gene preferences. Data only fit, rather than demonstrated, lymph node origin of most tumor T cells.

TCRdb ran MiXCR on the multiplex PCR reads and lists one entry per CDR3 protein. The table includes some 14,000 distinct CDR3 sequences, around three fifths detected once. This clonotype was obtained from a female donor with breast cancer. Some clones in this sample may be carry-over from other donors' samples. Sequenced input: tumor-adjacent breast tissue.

In DNA form, the CDR3 reads TGTGCCAGCAGCCAGAGAATAGAGCAGCCCCAGCATTTT. Translated, it gives CASSQRIEQPQHF. The chain couples TRBV3-1 to TRBJ1-5; D is unresolved. The ends were cut back, 3 bases at V and 7 bases at J, with 10 bases in the middle. Germline V gives CDR1 LGHDT, CDR2 YNNKEL (reference sequence). CDR3 size: 13 residues.